These 3 T cell receptor beta chains were sequenced from one sample in a study of blood T cell repertoires in COVID-19. The repertoire was sequenced with immunoSEQ multiplex PCR; TCRdb's copy has only in-frame clones and lacks some. The profile shows fewer than 25,000 clones, about nine tenths of them singletons. The sample was peripheral blood. These receptors all stem from a woman of 80 years or more with active or convalescent COVID-19.

The gene calls are TRBV19 and TRBJ2-3, with 9 bases fitting TRBD1. This CDR3 has 16 residues. Germline CDR1 reads LNHDA; CDR2 reads SQIVND (reference sequence). Trimming cost V 5 bases and J 2 bases; bases outside gene matches: 8. CDR3 amino acids: CASSREQGAYTDTQYF. As DNA, the CDR3 is TGTGCCAGTAGTCGTGAACAGGGGGCTTACACAGATACGCAGTATTTT.

The chain has TRBV6-4 and TRBJ2-1; 15 positions match TRBD2. The CDR3 sequence is 16 residues long. CDR1 and CDR2 (germline): MRHNA, SNTAGT. J gave up 9 bases and V 4 bases, and 7 bases lay outside the gene matches. The CDR3 DNA is TGTGCCAGCAGTGTTGGACTAGCGGGAGGGCCAGGTGAGCAGTTCTTC. This encodes CASSVGLAGGPGEQFF.

V usage is TRBV5-1 and J usage is TRBJ1-5; no clear D gene. V was trimmed by 1 base and J by 0 bases, leaving 8 bases between them. The germline CDR1 and CDR2 sequences are SGHRS and YFSETQ. The CDR3 contains 15 residues. Written as DNA, the CDR3 is TGCGCCAGCAGCTTGTCCCCCAGTAGCAATCAGCCCCAGCATTTT. Its protein product is CASSLSPSSNQPQHF.